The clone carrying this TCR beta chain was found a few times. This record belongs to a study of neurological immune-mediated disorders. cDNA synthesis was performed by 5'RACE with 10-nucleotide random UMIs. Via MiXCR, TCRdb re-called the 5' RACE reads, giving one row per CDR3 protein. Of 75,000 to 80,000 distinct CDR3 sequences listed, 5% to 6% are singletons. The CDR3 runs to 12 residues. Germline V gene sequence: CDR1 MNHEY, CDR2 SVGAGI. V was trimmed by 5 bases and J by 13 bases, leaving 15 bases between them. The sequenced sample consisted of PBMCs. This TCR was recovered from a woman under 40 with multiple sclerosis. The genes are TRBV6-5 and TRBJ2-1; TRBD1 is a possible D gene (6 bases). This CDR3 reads CASSTPRGGQFF. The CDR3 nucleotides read TGTGCCAGCAGTACCCCCAGGGGCGGACAGTTCTTC.